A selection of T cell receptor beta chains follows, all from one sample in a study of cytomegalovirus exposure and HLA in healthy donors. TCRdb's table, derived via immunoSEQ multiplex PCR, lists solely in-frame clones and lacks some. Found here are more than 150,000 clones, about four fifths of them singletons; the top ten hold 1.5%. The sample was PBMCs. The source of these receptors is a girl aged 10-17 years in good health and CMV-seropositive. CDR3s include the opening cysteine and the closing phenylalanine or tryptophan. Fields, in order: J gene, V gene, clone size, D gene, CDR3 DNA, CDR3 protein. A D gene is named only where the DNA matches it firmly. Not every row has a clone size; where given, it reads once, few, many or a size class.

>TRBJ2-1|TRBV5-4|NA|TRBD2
TGTGCCAGCAGCTTGGTGGGGGGGTACAATGAGCAGTTCTTC
CASSLVGGYNEQFF
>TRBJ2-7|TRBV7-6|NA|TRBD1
TGTGCCAGCAGCTTAGTGGGACCGGGACAGGGAGGTTTCTACGAGCAGTACTTC
CASSLVGPGQGGFYEQYF
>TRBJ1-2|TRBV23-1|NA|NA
TGCGCCAGCAGTCAAACCCCTGGAGGGTTACCCAACTATGGCTACACCTTC
CASSQTPGGLPNYGYTF
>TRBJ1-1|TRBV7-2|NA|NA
TGTGCCAGCGGCCAGGGACAGAACACTGAAGCTTTCTTT
CASGQGQNTEAFF
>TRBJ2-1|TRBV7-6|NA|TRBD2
TGTGCCAGCAGCCCCCCGGGACTAGCGGGGGGGCCGGGCTCCTACAATGAGCAGTTCTTC
CASSPPGLAGGPGSYNEQFF
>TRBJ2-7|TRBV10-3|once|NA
TGTGCCATCAGTGAGGGGCAGGATTACTACGAGCAGTACTTC
CAISEGQDYYEQYF
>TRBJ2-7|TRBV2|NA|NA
TGTGCCAGCACCTCTAGGTCCGAGCAGTACTTC
CASTSRSEQYF
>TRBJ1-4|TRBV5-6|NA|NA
TGTGCCAGCAGCCCTCCGGTAACTAATGAAAAACTGTTTTTT
CASSPPVTNEKLFF
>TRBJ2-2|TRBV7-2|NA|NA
TGTGCCACCGCGAACACCGGGGAGCTGTTTTTT
CATANTGELFF
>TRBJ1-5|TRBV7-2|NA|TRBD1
TGTGCCAGCAGCCCCCAATTGGGACAGAGCAATCAGCCCCAGCATTTT
CASSPQLGQSNQPQHF
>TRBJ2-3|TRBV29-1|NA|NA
TGCAGCGTTGAGACTCAGCGCACAGATACGCAGTATTTT
CSVETQRTDTQYF
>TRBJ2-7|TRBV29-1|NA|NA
TGCAGCGTCTCTCTCTTATCCTACGAGCAGTACTTC
CSVSLLSYEQYF
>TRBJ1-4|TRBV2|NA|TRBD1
TGTGCCAGCCAAGGGACAGTGGGTGAAAAACTGTTTTTT
CASQGTVGEKLFF